This TCR beta chain derives from a study of metastatic and nonmetastatic thyroid tumors. Overall study findings and caveats: Reports indicated that malignant thyroid tumors showed significantly higher TCR beta diversity than benign nodules did, in blood and tumor.

The length of the CDR3 is 12 residues. Germline assignment: CDR1 MNHEY and CDR2 SMNVEV (reference sequence). This clone appeared a few times. What it binds is not known. One end of the junction is discordant with germline, which a read error may explain. As processed by the authors: It was from CDR3 differences across clinicopathological groups that a distant-metastasis classifier for papillary thyroid cancer was built. Through MiXCR, TCRdb re-clonotyped the PCR reads. The V and J calls, along with clone size, are taken from TCRdb and not from the paper's own processing. The sample lists 25,000 to 30,000 clones, 15% occurring once. Patients were all untreated before their thyroid surgery.

This TCR was recovered from a female donor with papillary thyroid cancer or a benign thyroid nodule (not recorded which). Some clones in this sample may be carry-over from other donors' samples. Sequencing was done on a sample of blood. The chain joins TRBV27 to TRBJ2-1; no reliable D call. CDR3 amino acids: CASSAPLNEQLF. DNA of the CDR3: TGTGCCAGCAGTGCGCCTCTAAATGAGCAGCTCTTC.